Given below is one T cell receptor (beta chain) in context. Its antigen is as yet unknown. The data were taken from a study of shared clonotypes between healthy human individuals. Whole-study findings and limits: The naive CD4 repertoires of four donors were compared, and roughly 5% of clonotypes were shared.

Positive CCR7 selection of CD45RO-negative cells yielded the naive CD8 cells, and terminally differentiated effector memory CD45RA+ cells were excluded. The donors, all of them Caucasian adults, lived in Nashville, Tennessee. The germline gives CDR1 SGHAT, CDR2 FQNNGV. The CDR3 has 17 amino acids. V was pared by 2 bases and J by 0 bases, with 17 bases between. The assay was immunoSEQ multiplex PCR, and TCRdb's table has in-frame clones only and misses some. The table lists some 2,100,000 clones, about 93% of them singletons. The specimen sequenced was naive CD8+ T cells from PBMCs. The rearrangement uses TRBV11-2 and TRBJ2-7; maybe TRBD1 (5 bases). This TCR derives from a man aged 18 to 29 in good health. Some clones in this sample may be carry-over from other donors' samples. DNA of the CDR3: TGTGCCAGCAGCTTAAGGGGTCCCGTGACAAGCTCCTACGAGCAGTACTTC. This gives the protein CASSLRGPVTSSYEQYF.